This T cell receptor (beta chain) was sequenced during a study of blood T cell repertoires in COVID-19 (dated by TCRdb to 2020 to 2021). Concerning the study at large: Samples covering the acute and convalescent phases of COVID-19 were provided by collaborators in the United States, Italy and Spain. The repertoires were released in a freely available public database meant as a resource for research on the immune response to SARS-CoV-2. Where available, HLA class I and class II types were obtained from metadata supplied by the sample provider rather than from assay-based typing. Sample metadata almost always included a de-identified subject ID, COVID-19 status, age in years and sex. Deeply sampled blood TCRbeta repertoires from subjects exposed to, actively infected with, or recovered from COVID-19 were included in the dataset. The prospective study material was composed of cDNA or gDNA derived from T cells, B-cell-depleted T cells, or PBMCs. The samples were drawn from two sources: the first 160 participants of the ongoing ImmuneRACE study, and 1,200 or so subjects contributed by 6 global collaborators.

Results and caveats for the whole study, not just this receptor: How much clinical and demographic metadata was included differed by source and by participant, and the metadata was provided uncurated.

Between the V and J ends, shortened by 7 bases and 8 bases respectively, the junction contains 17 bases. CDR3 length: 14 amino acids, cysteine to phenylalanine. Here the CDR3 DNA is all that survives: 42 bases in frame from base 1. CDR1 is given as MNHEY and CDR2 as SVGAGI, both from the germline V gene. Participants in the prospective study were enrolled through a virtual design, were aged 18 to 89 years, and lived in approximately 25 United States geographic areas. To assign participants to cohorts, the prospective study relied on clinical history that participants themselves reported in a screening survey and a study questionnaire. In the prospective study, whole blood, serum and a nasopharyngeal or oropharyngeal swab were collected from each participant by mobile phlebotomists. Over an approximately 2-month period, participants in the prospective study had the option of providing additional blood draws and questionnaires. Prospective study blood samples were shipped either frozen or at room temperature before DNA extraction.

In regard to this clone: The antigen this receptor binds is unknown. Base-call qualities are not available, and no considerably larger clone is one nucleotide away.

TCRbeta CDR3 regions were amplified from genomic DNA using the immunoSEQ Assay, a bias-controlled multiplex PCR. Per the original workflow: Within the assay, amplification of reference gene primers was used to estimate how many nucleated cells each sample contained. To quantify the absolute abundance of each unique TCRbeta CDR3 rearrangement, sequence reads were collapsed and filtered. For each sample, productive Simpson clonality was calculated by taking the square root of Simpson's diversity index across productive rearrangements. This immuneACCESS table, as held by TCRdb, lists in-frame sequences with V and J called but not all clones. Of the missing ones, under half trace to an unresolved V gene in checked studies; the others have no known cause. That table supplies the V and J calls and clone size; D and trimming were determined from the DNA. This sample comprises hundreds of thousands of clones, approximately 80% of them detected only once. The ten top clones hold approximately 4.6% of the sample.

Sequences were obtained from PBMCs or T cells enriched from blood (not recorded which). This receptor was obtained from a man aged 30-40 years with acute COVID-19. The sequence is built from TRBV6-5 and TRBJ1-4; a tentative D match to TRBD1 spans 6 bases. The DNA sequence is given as TGTGCCAGCACCCCGGGACACTTAGGGGAAAAACTGTTTTTT. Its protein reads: CASTPGHLGEKLFF.